Shown below are 13 T cell receptor beta chains from a single sample sequenced in a study of blood T cell repertoires in COVID-19. Repertoires were generated with immunoSEQ multiplex PCR, while TCRdb's copy carries only in-frame clones and drops some. The table has over 400,000 clones, roughly nine tenths seen once. What was sequenced was peripheral blood. Receptor source: a woman in her 50s with COVID-19, enrolled during active disease.

About this clone itself: The same CDR3 is also encoded by other DNA sequences in this sample. V and J are TRBV2 and TRBJ1-2; TRBD1 agrees at 7 bases. Germline loops: CDR1 SNHLY, CDR2 FYNNEI. This CDR3 spans 13 amino acids. J was trimmed by 5 bases and V by 4 bases; bases with no gene match: 4. The CDR3 DNA reads as TGTGCCAGCAGTGCCGGGACAGATTATGGCTACACCTTC. This codes for CASSAGTDYGYTF.

This clone was seen a single time. The chain couples TRBV27 to TRBJ1-1; TRBD1 matches 12 bases. The germline gives CDR1 MNHEY, CDR2 SMNVEV (reference sequence). With V trimmed by 5 bases and J by 8 bases, 18 bases remained unmatched. The CDR3 is 18 amino acids. The CDR3 DNA is TGTGCCAGCAGTGCTTGGGGACAGGGGGCGAGGGGTGTACGGGAAGCTTTCTTT. It yields the protein CASSAWGQGARGVREAFF.

The table lists this clone with a few counts. The rearrangement joins TRBV5-6 to TRBJ1-6, with D tentatively TRBD1 (6 bases). V was trimmed by 2 bases and J by 9 bases, leaving 12 bases between them. This CDR3 is 14 amino acids long. Germline V gene lookup returns CDR1 SGHDT and CDR2 YYEEEE. The CDR3, as DNA: TGTGCCAGCAGCTTAAGCACAGGGTCTTCACCCCTCCACTTT. It encodes CASSLSTGSSPLHF.

This clone was detected only once. The chain has TRBV5-1 and TRBJ1-1, with TRBD1 identical over 8 bases. Unmatched junction bases numbered 8, after V lost 0 bases and J lost 4 bases. Germline V CDR1 and CDR2: SGHRS, YFSETQ. The CDR3 is 16 residues long. CDR3 nucleotide sequence: TGCGCCAGCAGCTTGGGAGGGGCAGGGGGCGGCACTGAAGCTTTCTTT. Its translation is CASSLGGAGGGTEAFF.

CDR3 DNA sequence: TGTGCCAGCAGCTCGACTCATGGGGCGGAAGCTTTCTTT. This gives the protein CASSSTHGAEAFF. This chain uses TRBV3-1 (or the pseudogene TRBV3-2) with TRBJ1-1; D might be TRBD1 (5 bases). This CDR3 spans 13 amino acids. Trimming pared 5 bases from V and 8 bases from J, leaving 15 bases between. Germline V lookup: CDR1 LGHDT, CDR2 YNNKEL (reference sequence).

The chain uses TRBV6-4 and TRBJ1-2; no clear D gene. The germline V gene encodes CDR1 MRHNA and CDR2 SNTAGT. Between the trimmed V and J ends, which lost 4 bases and 1 base, there was a span of 7 bases. CDR3 length: 13 amino acids. The CDR3 nucleotides read TGTGCCAGCAGTGTTGCGATTAACTATGGCTACACCTTC. The encoded protein is CASSVAINYGYTF.

The chain joins TRBV5-1 to TRBJ2-7; TRBD1 aligns across 7 bases. V lost 1 base and J lost 3; bases outside the gene matches: 7. The CDR3 sequence is 15 residues long. Germline CDR1 reads SGHRS; CDR2 reads YFSETQ. CDR3 in amino acids: CASSLTLGGVYEQYF. In nucleotides, the CDR3 is TGCGCCAGCAGCTTGACGTTAGGGGGCGTCTACGAGCAGTACTTC. Variable domain in full (rest from reference TRBV5-1 and TRBJ2-7): KAGVTQTPRYLIKTRGQQVTLSCSPISGHRSVSWYQQTPGQGLQFLFEYFSETQRNKGNFPGRFSGRQFSNSRSEMNVSTLELGDSALYLCASSLTLGGVYEQYFGPGTRLTVT.

The V and J genes are TRBV11-2 and TRBJ1-6; TRBD1 agrees at 10 bases. The ends lost 3 bases at V and 10 bases at J; junction bases unmatched: 6. This CDR3 comprises 15 residues. CDR1 is SGHAT, CDR2 FQNNGV, per germline. CDR3 bases: TGTGCCAGCAGCTTCCCTGGGACAGGGGAATCACCCCTCCACTTT. This encodes CASSFPGTGESPLHF.

The chain recombines TRBV7-9 with TRBJ2-1; unclear D gene. CDR3 length: 12 amino acids. Germline V CDR1 and CDR2: SEHNR, FQNEAQ (reference sequence). The germline V and J ends were trimmed by 3 bases and 7 bases, with 7 bases remaining between them. The CDR3 reads CASSFRRNEQFF. DNA for the CDR3: TGTGCCAGCAGCTTTCGTCGGAATGAGCAGTTCTTC. The full variable domain, rest sourced from reference TRBV7-9 and TRBJ2-1, is DTGVSQNPRHKITKRGQNVTFRCDPISEHNRLYWYRQTLGQGPEFLTYFQNEAQLEKSRLLSDRFSAERPKGSFSTLEIQRTEQGDSAMYLCASSFRRNEQFFGPGTRLTVL.

The chain links TRBV7-3 to TRBJ2-1; 7 nucleotides agree with TRBD1. The germline V gene encodes CDR1 SGHTA and CDR2 FQGTGA. V dropped 2 bases and J dropped 8; count of bases not matched to a gene: 3. CDR3 length equals 13 residues. The CDR3, as DNA: TGTGCCAGCAGCTTAGACAGGGTCGATGAGCAGTTCTTC. It yields the protein CASSLDRVDEQFF.

CDR3 protein: CASSPGGQPQHF. The CDR3 DNA sequence: TGTGCCAGCAGTCCAGGTGGGCAGCCCCAGCATTTT. The rearrangement links TRBV7-2 to TRBJ1-5; D is undetermined. The CDR3 is 12 residues long. V was shortened by 6 bases and J by 7 bases, with 10 bases between the two germline ends. The germline V gene has CDR1 SGHTA and CDR2 FQGNSA.

J is TRBJ1-2 and V is TRBV27; D perhaps matches TRBD1 (5 bases). This CDR3 contains 12 residues. With 8 bases removed from V and 7 bases from J, the gap between germline ends came to 14 bases. Germline V gene lookup returns CDR1 MNHEY and CDR2 SMNVEV (reference sequence). CDR3 sequence (DNA): TGTGCCAGCGGGCAGGGAATGGGTGGCTACACCTTC. As protein: CASGQGMGGYTF.

The rearrangement joins TRBV19 to TRBJ1-5, with D unresolved. V was pared by 1 base and J by 2 bases, with 15 bases between. There are 17 residues in the CDR3. Germline V gene sequence: CDR1 LNHDA, CDR2 SQIVND (reference sequence). The CDR3 reads CASSIAEGPPGNQPQHF. The CDR3, as DNA: TGTGCCAGTAGTATAGCTGAGGGCCCTCCGGGCAATCAGCCCCAGCATTTT.